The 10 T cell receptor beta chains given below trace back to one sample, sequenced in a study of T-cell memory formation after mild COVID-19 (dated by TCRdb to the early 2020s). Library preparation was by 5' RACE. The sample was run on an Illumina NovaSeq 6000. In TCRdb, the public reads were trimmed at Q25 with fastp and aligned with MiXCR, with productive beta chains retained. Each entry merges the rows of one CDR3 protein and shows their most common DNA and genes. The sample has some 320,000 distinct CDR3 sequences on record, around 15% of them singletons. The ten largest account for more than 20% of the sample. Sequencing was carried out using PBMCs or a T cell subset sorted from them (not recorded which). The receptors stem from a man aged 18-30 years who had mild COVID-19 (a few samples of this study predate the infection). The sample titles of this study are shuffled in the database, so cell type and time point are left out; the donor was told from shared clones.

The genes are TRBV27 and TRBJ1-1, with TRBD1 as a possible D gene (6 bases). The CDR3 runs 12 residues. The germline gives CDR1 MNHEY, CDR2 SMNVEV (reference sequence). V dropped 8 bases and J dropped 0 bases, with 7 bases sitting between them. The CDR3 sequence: CASRQVNTEAFF. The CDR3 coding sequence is TGTGCCAGCCGACAGGTGAACACTGAAGCTTTCTTT.

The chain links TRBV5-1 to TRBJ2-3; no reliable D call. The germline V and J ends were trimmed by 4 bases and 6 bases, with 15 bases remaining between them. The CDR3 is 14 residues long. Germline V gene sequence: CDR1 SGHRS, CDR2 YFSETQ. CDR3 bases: TGCGCCAGCAGCCCGACTGCGGTGGAGGATACGCAGTATTTT. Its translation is CASSPTAVEDTQYF.

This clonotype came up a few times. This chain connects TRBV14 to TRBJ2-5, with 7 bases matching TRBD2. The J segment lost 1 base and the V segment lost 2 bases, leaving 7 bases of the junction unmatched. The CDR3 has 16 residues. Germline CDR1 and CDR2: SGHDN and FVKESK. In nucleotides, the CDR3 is TGTGCCAGCAGCCAATTTCGCGGGGGTGTCCAAGAGACCCAGTACTTC. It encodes CASSQFRGGVQETQYF. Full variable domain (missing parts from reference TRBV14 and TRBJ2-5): EAGVTQFPSHSVIEKGQTVTLRCDPISGHDNLYWYRRVMGKEIKFLLHFVKESKQDESGMPNNRFLAERTGGTYSTLKVQPAELEDSGVYFCASSQFRGGVQETQYFGPGTRLLVL.

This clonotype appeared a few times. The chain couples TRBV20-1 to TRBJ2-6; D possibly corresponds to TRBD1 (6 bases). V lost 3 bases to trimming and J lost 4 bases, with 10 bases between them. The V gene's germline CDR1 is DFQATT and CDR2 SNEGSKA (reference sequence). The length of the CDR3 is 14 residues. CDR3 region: CSARDRTGANVLTF. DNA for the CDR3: TGCAGTGCTAGGGACAGAACAGGGGCCAACGTCCTGACTTTC.

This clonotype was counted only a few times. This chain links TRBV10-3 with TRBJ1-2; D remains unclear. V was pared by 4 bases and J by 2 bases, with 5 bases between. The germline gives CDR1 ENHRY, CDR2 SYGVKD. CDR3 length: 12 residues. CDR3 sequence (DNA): TGTGCCATCAGTGGGCGGAACTATGGCTACACCTTC. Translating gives CAISGRNYGYTF.

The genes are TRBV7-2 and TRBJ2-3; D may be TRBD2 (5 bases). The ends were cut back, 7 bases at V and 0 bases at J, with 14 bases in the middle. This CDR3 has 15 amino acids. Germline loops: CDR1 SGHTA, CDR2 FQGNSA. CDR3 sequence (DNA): TGTGCCAGCAAAAGCGGTGACTCTAGCACAGATACGCAGTATTTT. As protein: CASKSGDSSTDTQYF.

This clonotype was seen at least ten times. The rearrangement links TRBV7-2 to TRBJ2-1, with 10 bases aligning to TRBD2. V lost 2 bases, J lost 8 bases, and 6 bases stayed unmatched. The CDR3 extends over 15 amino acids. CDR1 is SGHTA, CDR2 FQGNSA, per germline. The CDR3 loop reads CASSLRSGGAHEQFF. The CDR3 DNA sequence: TGTGCCAGCAGCTTAAGGAGCGGGGGGGCCCATGAGCAGTTCTTC.

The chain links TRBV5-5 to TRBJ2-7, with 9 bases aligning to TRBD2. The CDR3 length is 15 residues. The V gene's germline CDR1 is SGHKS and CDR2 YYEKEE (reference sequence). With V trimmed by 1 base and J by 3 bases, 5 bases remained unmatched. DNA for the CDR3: TGTGCCAGCAGCTTGCGCCTAGCGGGGAACTACGAGCAGTACGTC. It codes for CASSLRLAGNYEQYV.

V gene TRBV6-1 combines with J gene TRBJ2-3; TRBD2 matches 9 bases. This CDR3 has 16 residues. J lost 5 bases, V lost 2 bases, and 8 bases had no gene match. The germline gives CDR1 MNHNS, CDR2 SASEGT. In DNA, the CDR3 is TGTGCCAGCAGTGAAATCTGGCGGGGGGGCATAGATACGCAGTATTTT. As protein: CASSEIWRGGIDTQYF.

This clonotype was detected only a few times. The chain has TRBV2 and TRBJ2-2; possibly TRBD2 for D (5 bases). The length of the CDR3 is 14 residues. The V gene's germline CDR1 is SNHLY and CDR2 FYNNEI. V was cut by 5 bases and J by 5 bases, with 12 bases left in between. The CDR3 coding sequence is TGTGCCAGCAGTTCCCGGGGAAGGACCGGGGAGCTGTTTTTT. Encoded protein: CASSSRGRTGELFF. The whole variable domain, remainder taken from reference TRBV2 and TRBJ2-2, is EPEVTQTPSHQVTQMGQEVILRCVPISNHLYFYWYRQILGQKVEFLVSFYNNEISEKSEIFDDQFSVERPDGSNFTLKIRSTKLEDSAMYFCASSSRGRTGELFFGEGSRLTVL.